Listed below are T cell receptor beta chains from one sample, sequenced in a study of long-term antiretroviral therapy in people with HIV. Profiled with immunoSEQ multiplex PCR; TCRdb holds only in-frame clones, not every one. The table lists tens of thousands of clones, approximately 80% of them singletons. The sequenced sample was unsorted PBMCs, obtained 0.5 years before starting antiretroviral therapy. The receptors shown here come from a middle-aged man with HIV. CDR3s include the opening cysteine and the closing phenylalanine or tryptophan. A D gene is named only where the DNA matches it firmly. Expanded clones are given a class, and other clones once, few, many or no size at all.

cdr3_nt: TGTGCCAGCAGCCTAACCTTGACAGAGAATAATTCACCCCTCCACTTT
cdr3_aa: CASSLTLTENNSPLHF
clone_size: NA
j_call: TRBJ1-6
v_call: TRBV7-2
d_call: NA

cdr3_nt: TGTGCCAGCTCACCTAGTGCCCTATACAATGAGCAGTTCTTC
cdr3_aa: CASSPSALYNEQFF
clone_size: once
j_call: TRBJ2-1
v_call: TRBV18
d_call: NA

cdr3_nt: TGTGCCAGCAGCTTGGGGACAGGCGGAAACACCATATATTTT
cdr3_aa: CASSLGTGGNTIYF
clone_size: NA
j_call: TRBJ1-3
v_call: TRBV7-6
d_call: TRBD1

cdr3_nt: TGTGCCAGCAGCTTAAAGAAGTCCCGGGCTGCAGATACGCAGTATTTT
cdr3_aa: CASSLKKSRAADTQYF
clone_size: NA
j_call: TRBJ2-3
v_call: TRBV7-8
d_call: NA

cdr3_nt: TGTGCCAGCAGCTTAGGAATAGCGGAAGGCGGGGAGCTGTTTTTT
cdr3_aa: CASSLGIAEGGELFF
clone_size: once
j_call: TRBJ2-2
v_call: TRBV11-2
d_call: NA

cdr3_nt: TGTGCCAGCAGCCGAAGGAGGGGGGAAGAGACCCAGTACTTC
cdr3_aa: CASSRRRGEETQYF
clone_size: NA
j_call: TRBJ2-5
v_call: TRBV11-2
d_call: NA

cdr3_nt: TGTGCCATCAGTGAGGGACAGGGGGTCTCCTACGAGCAGTACTTC
cdr3_aa: CAISEGQGVSYEQYF
clone_size: few
j_call: TRBJ2-7
v_call: TRBV10-3
d_call: TRBD1

cdr3_nt: TGCGCCAGCAGACAGGACAGGGGCGCAAATGAGCAGTTCTTC
cdr3_aa: CASRQDRGANEQFF
clone_size: NA
j_call: TRBJ2-1
v_call: TRBV5-1
d_call: TRBD1

cdr3_nt: TGCGCCAGCAGCTTTCAACCGGGACTAGGGGGAGATACGCAGTATTTT
cdr3_aa: CASSFQPGLGGDTQYF
clone_size: NA
j_call: TRBJ2-3
v_call: TRBV5-1
d_call: TRBD2

cdr3_nt: TGTGCCAGCAGCTTTTGGGGGGGAGAGGAAAAACTGTTTTTT
cdr3_aa: CASSFWGGEEKLFF
clone_size: NA
j_call: TRBJ1-4
v_call: TRBV5-4
d_call: NA

cdr3_nt: TGTGCCAGCAGTATCGGTGAGAACACTGAAGCTTTCTTT
cdr3_aa: CASSIGENTEAFF
clone_size: NA
j_call: TRBJ1-1
v_call: TRBV6-5
d_call: NA

cdr3_nt: TGCGCCAGCAGTGTGGGGGACAGCTTCACAAATACGCAGTATTTT
cdr3_aa: CASSVGDSFTNTQYF
clone_size: NA
j_call: TRBJ2-3
v_call: TRBV10-2
d_call: TRBD1

cdr3_nt: TGTGCCAGCAGCTTAGGAGGGGAGCAGCCCCAGCATTTT
cdr3_aa: CASSLGGEQPQHF
clone_size: NA
j_call: TRBJ1-5
v_call: TRBV7-2
d_call: NA

cdr3_nt: TGTGCCTGGGACGGGACAGGGGGCTTCGGGGAGCTGTTTTTT
cdr3_aa: CAWDGTGGFGELFF
clone_size: NA
j_call: TRBJ2-2
v_call: TRBV30
d_call: TRBD1

cdr3_nt: TGTGCCAGCAGCTTCAGACTAGCGGGGGACTCAGAGCAGTACTTC
cdr3_aa: CASSFRLAGDSEQYF
clone_size: NA
j_call: TRBJ2-7
v_call: TRBV5-6
d_call: TRBD2

cdr3_nt: TGTGCCAGCAGCTTCTGGGGTTTCCCGGGTCAGCCCCAGCATTTT
cdr3_aa: CASSFWGFPGQPQHF
clone_size: NA
j_call: TRBJ1-5
v_call: TRBV5-6
d_call: NA

cdr3_nt: TGTGCCAGCAGTGAGGGGGGCCTAGCGGGCGCCGACCTTCGGGAGCAGTACTTC
cdr3_aa: CASSEGGLAGADLREQYF
clone_size: NA
j_call: TRBJ2-7
v_call: TRBV6-1
d_call: TRBD2

cdr3_nt: TGTGCCAGCACGAGGAGTATTGACTATGGCTACACCTTC
cdr3_aa: CASTRSIDYGYTF
clone_size: NA
j_call: TRBJ1-2
v_call: TRBV2
d_call: NA

cdr3_nt: TGTGCCAGCAGCTTGGCCCAGTCAGCCCAAGAGACCCAGTACTTC
cdr3_aa: CASSLAQSAQETQYF
clone_size: once
j_call: TRBJ2-5
v_call: TRBV5-8
d_call: NA

cdr3_nt: TGTGCCAGCACCCTATATAGCGGGGGAGTGGACACCGGGGAGCTGTTTTTT
cdr3_aa: CASTLYSGGVDTGELFF
clone_size: NA
j_call: TRBJ2-2
v_call: TRBV7-9
d_call: TRBD2

cdr3_nt: TGTGCCAGCAGCTTAACCCCTAGCGGGGGGCTCGATGAGCAGTTCTTC
cdr3_aa: CASSLTPSGGLDEQFF
clone_size: few
j_call: TRBJ2-1
v_call: TRBV7-3
d_call: TRBD2

cdr3_nt: TGTGCCAGCACCCTTTTGTCAGGATCCACAGATACGCAGTATTTT
cdr3_aa: CASTLLSGSTDTQYF
clone_size: once
j_call: TRBJ2-3
v_call: TRBV7-2
d_call: NA

cdr3_nt: TGTGCCAGCATATCCGGGGATGGCTATGGCTACACCTTC
cdr3_aa: CASISGDGYGYTF
clone_size: NA
j_call: TRBJ1-2
v_call: TRBV6-5
d_call: NA